Sequencing of this T cell receptor beta chain was carried out in a study of technical replicates of blood from a handful of donors. From germline, CDR1 is SGHAT and CDR2 FQNNGV. The CDR3 totals 13 residues. Deletions cut 5 bases from V and 6 bases from J, with 12 bases between. TCRdb keeps only in-frame clones here, not all; method: immunoSEQ multiplex PCR. The data contain about 83,000 clones, roughly 94% of them seen just once; the ten biggest clones take up about 0.25%. Sequenced input: T cells isolated from PBMCs. The sequence derives from a human donor in good health. The chain has TRBV11-2 and TRBJ2-3; tentatively, D is TRBD1 (5 bases). The chain's CDR3 is CASSATESDTQYF. The CDR3 region has the DNA TGTGCCAGCAGCGCGACAGAGTCGGATACGCAGTATTTT.